This T cell receptor (beta chain) originates from a study of cytomegalovirus exposure and HLA in healthy donors. In the PCR, 60 Vbeta and 13 Jbeta primers were used. Sequencing used immunoSEQ multiplex PCR; TCRdb keeps in-frame clones, though not all of them. The data show nearly 200,000 clones, under 90% seen once. This CDR3 has 13 residues. With 9 bases clipped from V and 4 bases from J, the junction kept 9 bases outside the gene matches. Per germline, CDR1 LGHNA and CDR2 YSLEER. The V gene is TRBV4-3, the J gene TRBJ2-7, with TRBD2 matching over 7 bases. The TCR comes from a boy aged 2 to 9 in good health and CMV-seronegative. The sequenced sample consisted of PBMCs. The CDR3 protein is CARERDSLYEQYF. Here the CDR3 DNA reads TGCGCCAGGGAGCGGGACTCACTTTACGAGCAGTACTTC.